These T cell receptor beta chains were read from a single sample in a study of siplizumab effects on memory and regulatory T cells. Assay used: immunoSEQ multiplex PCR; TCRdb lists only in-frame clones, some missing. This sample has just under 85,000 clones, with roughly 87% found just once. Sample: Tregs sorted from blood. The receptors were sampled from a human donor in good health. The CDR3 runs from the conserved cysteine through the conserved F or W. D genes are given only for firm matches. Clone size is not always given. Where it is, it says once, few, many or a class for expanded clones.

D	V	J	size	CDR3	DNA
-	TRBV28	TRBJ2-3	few	CASSPLEGGGTDTQYF	TGTGCCAGCAGTCCCCTGGAGGGGGGTGGAACAGATACGCAGTATTTT
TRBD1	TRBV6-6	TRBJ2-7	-	CASSKGQGYEQYF	TGTGCCAGCAGCAAGGGACAGGGGTACGAGCAGTACTTC
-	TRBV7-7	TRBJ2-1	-	CASSTGPGGEQFF	TGTGCCAGCAGCACGGGACCCGGCGGTGAGCAGTTCTTC
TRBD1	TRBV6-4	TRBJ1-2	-	CASSDEGASGYTF	TGTGCCAGCAGTGACGAGGGGGCGAGTGGCTACACCTTC
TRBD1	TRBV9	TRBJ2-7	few	CASSTLTGSEQYF	TGTGCCAGCAGCACCTTGACAGGGTCCGAGCAGTACTTC
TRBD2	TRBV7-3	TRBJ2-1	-	CASSEAGARYNEQFF	TGTGCCAGCAGTGAAGCGGGGGCCCGCTACAATGAGCAGTTCTTC
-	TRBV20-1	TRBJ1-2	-	CSDKGSYTF	TGCAGTGATAAGGGTAGCTACACCTTC
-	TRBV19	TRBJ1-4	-	CASTTSLGPGKDEKLFF	TGTGCCAGTACCACCTCCCTCGGGCCGGGAAAGGATGAAAAACTGTTTTTT
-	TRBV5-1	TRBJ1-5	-	CASSLTPNSNQPQHF	TGCGCCAGCAGCTTGACACCAAATAGCAATCAGCCCCAGCATTTT
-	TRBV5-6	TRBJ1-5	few	CASSLGALNQPQHF	TGTGCCAGCAGCTTAGGGGCCCTCAATCAGCCCCAGCATTTT
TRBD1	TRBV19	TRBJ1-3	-	CASSMDRGDSGNTIYF	TGTGCCAGTAGTATGGACAGGGGGGACTCTGGAAACACCATATATTTT
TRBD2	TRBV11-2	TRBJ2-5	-	CASSFIAGGLQETQYF	TGTGCCAGCAGTTTTATAGCGGGGGGGCTTCAAGAGACCCAGTACTTC
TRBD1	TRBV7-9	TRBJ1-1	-	CASSPTGGTEAFF	TGTGCCAGCAGCCCGACAGGGGGCACTGAAGCTTTCTTT
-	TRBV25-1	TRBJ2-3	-	CASMPGPRTDTQYF	TGTGCCAGCATGCCGGGTCCTCGCACAGATACGCAGTATTTT
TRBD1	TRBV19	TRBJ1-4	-	CARPGQSNEKLFF	TGTGCCAGACCGGGACAGTCGAATGAAAAACTGTTTTTT
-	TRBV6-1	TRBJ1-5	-	CASRTTRSGDQPQHF	TGTGCCAGCAGAACGACAAGATCCGGGGATCAGCCCCAGCATTTT
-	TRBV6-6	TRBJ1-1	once	CASRSTENTEAFF	TGTGCCAGCAGGTCTACCGAAAACACTGAAGCTTTCTTT
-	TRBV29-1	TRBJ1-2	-	CSAQEGGYTF	TGCAGCGCCCAAGAGGGGGGCTACACCTTC
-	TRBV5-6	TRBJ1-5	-	CASSGPQPQHF	TGTGCCAGCAGCGGACCCCAACCCCAGCATTTT
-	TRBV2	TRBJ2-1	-	CASRALGEQFF	TGTGCCAGCAGAGCCCTGGGTGAGCAGTTCTTC
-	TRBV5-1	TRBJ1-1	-	CASSSQENTEAFF	TGCGCCAGCAGTTCCCAGGAGAACACTGAAGCTTTCTTT
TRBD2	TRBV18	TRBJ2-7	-	CASSRTGTSGTYEQYF	TGTGCCAGCTCACGAACAGGGACTAGCGGGACCTACGAGCAGTACTTC
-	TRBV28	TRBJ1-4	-	CASSFLWQGKRNEKLFF	TGTGCCAGCAGTTTTCTCTGGCAGGGGAAGAGGAATGAAAAACTGTTTTTT
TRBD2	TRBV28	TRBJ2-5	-	CASSSGGTLQETQYF	TGTGCCAGCAGTTCGGGGGGGACCCTGCAAGAGACCCAGTACTTC
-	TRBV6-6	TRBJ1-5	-	CASSYSLGVVNQPQHF	TGTGCCAGCAGTTACTCGTTGGGGGTTGTAAATCAGCCCCAGCATTTT
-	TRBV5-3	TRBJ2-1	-	CARIGGGRGRNEQFF	TGTGCCAGAATCGGAGGGGGCCGCGGGAGAAATGAGCAGTTCTTC
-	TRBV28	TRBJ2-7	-	CASSVKYEQYF	TGTGCCAGCAGTGTCAAATACGAGCAGTACTTC
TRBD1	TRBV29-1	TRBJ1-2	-	CSVTSATGFGYTF	TGCAGCGTTACCTCCGCGACAGGGTTTGGCTACACCTTC
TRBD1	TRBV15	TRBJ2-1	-	CATSRGLDRGRGNEQFF	TGTGCCACCAGCAGAGGCCTGGACAGGGGAAGGGGCAATGAGCAGTTCTTC
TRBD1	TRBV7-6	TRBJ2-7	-	CASATLPGGLTGEQYF	TGTGCCAGCGCGACGTTACCAGGGGGCCTAACCGGCGAGCAGTACTTC
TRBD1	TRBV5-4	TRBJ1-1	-	CASSSGTGNTEAFF	TGTGCCAGCAGCTCCGGGACAGGAAACACTGAAGCTTTCTTT
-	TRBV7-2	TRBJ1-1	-	CASSLERNTEAFF	TGTGCCAGCAGCTTAGAGCGGAACACTGAAGCTTTCTTT
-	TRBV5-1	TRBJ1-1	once	CASSSANSGMNTEAFF	TGCGCCAGCAGCTCGGCCAATAGTGGTATGAACACTGAAGCTTTCTTT